Shown below are 32 T cell receptor beta chains from a single sample sequenced in a study of cytomegalovirus exposure and HLA in healthy donors. PCR was performed using 60 Vbeta and 13 Jbeta primers. The assay was immunoSEQ multiplex PCR, and TCRdb's table has in-frame clones only and misses some. The data contain around 190,000 clones, 70% to 80% of them seen just once; the ten biggest clones take up less than 3%. Sequenced input: PBMCs. Receptor source: a woman younger than 45 in good health and CMV-seronegative.

As concerns this clone: An end of the junction does not agree with germline; a read error may underlie this. This chain joins TRBV7-9 and TRBJ1-1; 7 nucleotides match TRBD1. CDR1 SEHNR and CDR2 FQNEAQ come from the germline V gene (reference sequence). This CDR3 contains 12 residues. The DNA for the CDR3 is TGTTCCAGCAGCGCCCCCGGGACAGAGCTCAATTTT. It translates to CSSSAPGTELNF.

The rearrangement uses TRBV5-1 and TRBJ1-2; TRBD1 aligns across 9 bases. The CDR3 length is 17 residues. V lost 4 bases, J lost 8 bases, and 18 bases stayed unmatched. Germline CDR1 is SGHRS and CDR2 is YFSETQ. CDR3 region: CASSRNEAVQGARGYTF. DNA for the CDR3: TGCGCCAGCAGCCGCAACGAGGCAGTACAGGGGGCGCGGGGCTACACCTTC.

V and J are TRBV6-1 and TRBJ2-5; the match to TRBD1 covers 10 bases. The J call may be mistaken, given a closer DNA end match to TRBJ2-7. The germline V gene has CDR1 MNHNS and CDR2 SASEGT. CDR3 length: 13 residues. In DNA form, the CDR3 reads TGTGCCAGCAGTGTGGGGGACAGGGGCGAGCAGTACTTC. Translated: CASSVGDRGEQYF.

The chain recombines TRBV7-8 with TRBJ2-7, with 9 bases identical to TRBD2. CDR1 is SGHVS and CDR2 is FQNEAQ in the germline V gene. J lost 2 bases, V lost 1 base, and 9 bases had no gene match. This CDR3 spans 17 amino acids. For the CDR3, the DNA is TGTGCCAGCAGCTTAGGTTTCGGGCGGGGGGGCGCCTACGAGCAGTACTTC. Its translation is CASSLGFGRGGAYEQYF. Based on the CDR3 plus reference TRBV7-8 and TRBJ2-7, the full variable domain is GAGVSQSPRYKVAKRGQDVALRCDPISGHVSLFWYQQALGQGPEFLTYFQNEAQLDKSGLPSDRFFAERPEGSVSTLKIQRTQQEDSAVYLCASSLGFGRGGAYEQYFGPGTRLTVT.

This clone was seen just once. The CDR3: CASSSLSGDNGYTF. In DNA form, the CDR3 reads TGTGCCAGCAGTTCCCTGTCCGGGGATAATGGCTACACCTTC. The chain couples TRBV27 to TRBJ1-2; D is undetermined. CDR1 MNHEY and CDR2 SMNVEV come from the germline V gene (reference sequence). CDR3 length: 14 amino acids. V was pared by 4 bases and J by 6 bases, with 15 bases between.

V is TRBV28 and J is TRBJ2-7; the match to TRBD2 covers 13 bases. In germline, CDR1 is MDHEN, CDR2 SYDVKM. The CDR3 length is 17 residues. The trim removed 6 bases at V and 4 bases at J, leaving 12 bases unmatched. The CDR3 bases are TGTGCCAGCAGCAGGACTAGCGGGAGTTATTTTAGATACGAGCAGTACTTC. Amino acid sequence: CASSRTSGSYFRYEQYF.

About this clone itself: A read error may produce the germline difference seen at one junction end. Here the CDR3 reads CASSYRGNQINYGYPF. CDR3 in DNA: TGTGCCAGCAGTTACCGGGGTAACCAGATTAACTATGGCTACCCCTTC. This chain joins TRBV6-6 and TRBJ1-2; D is ambiguous. The germline CDR1 and CDR2 sequences are MNHNY and SVGAGI (reference sequence). This CDR3 is built from 16 residues.

The V call is TRBV9, the J call TRBJ1-2; possible D gene TRBD1, 6 bases. V dropped 0 bases and J dropped 4 bases, with 7 bases sitting between them. This CDR3 spans 13 amino acids. CDR1 and CDR2 (germline): SGDLS, YYNGEE. The DNA for the CDR3 is TGTGCCAGCAGCGTAGGGGGGCTCTATGGCTACACCTTC. As protein: CASSVGGLYGYTF. The full variable domain, with the rest looked up from reference TRBV9 and TRBJ1-2, is DSGVTQTPKHLITATGQRVTLRCSPRSGDLSVYWYQQSLDQGLQFLIQYYNGEERAKGNILERFSAQQFPDLHSELNLSSLELGDSALYFCASSVGGLYGYTFGSGTRLTVV.

The rearrangement joins TRBV29-1 to TRBJ2-1; 7 nucleotides match TRBD2. This CDR3 is 14 amino acids long. Germline-derived CDR1 and CDR2 are SQVTM and ANQGSEA. With V trimmed by 4 bases and J by 9 bases, 12 bases remained unmatched. The CDR3 is CSVASRLADIEQFF. CDR3 in DNA: TGCAGCGTTGCCTCCAGGCTAGCGGATATTGAGCAGTTCTTC.

The chain joins TRBV9 to TRBJ2-7; D perhaps matches TRBD2 (5 bases). Trimming took off 2 bases at V and 6 bases at J, with 12 bases between the two ends. This CDR3 comprises 13 residues. CDR1 and CDR2 (germline): SGDLS, YYNGEE. In DNA form, the CDR3 reads TGTGCCAGCAGCGTCACACTAGGGAGCGAGCAGTACTTC. As protein: CASSVTLGSEQYF.

The rearrangement uses TRBV7-9 and TRBJ2-3; D remains ambiguous. The CDR3 spans 16 residues. Per germline, CDR1 SEHNR and CDR2 FQNEAQ (reference sequence). V was shortened by 1 base and J by 2 bases, with 13 bases between the two germline ends. DNA for the CDR3: TGTGCCAGCAGCTTAGGGTTAGTGGGCTACACAGATACGCAGTATTTT. Protein sequence: CASSLGLVGYTDTQYF.

The chain uses TRBV29-1 and TRBJ1-5; maybe TRBD1 (6 bases). The CDR3 extends over 14 amino acids. Germline V CDR1 and CDR2: SQVTM, ANQGSEA. Trimming took 4 bases from V and 1 from J, leaving 11 bases between them. In DNA, the CDR3 is TGCAGCGTTGCGGCAGGGGTCAGCAATCAGCCCCAGCATTTT. Amino acid sequence: CSVAAGVSNQPQHF.

The chain joins TRBV15 to TRBJ1-5, with TRBD1 identical over 10 bases. Germline CDR1 is LNHNV and CDR2 is YYDKDF (reference sequence). V lost 4 bases to trimming and J lost 6 bases; unmatched junction nucleotides: 15. CDR3 size: 18 residues. The CDR3 here is CATSTEGVRQGAGQPQHF. For the CDR3, the DNA is TGTGCCACCAGCACGGAGGGGGTTAGACAGGGGGCAGGTCAGCCCCAGCATTTT.

Comments on this clone: One end of the junction does not line up with germline, which may come from a read error. This rearrangement joins TRBV7-9 to TRBJ2-2; D ambiguous. Looked up from germline, CDR1 is SEHNR and CDR2 is FQNEAQ (reference sequence). The CDR3 spans 12 residues. CDR3 region: CSSSLNTGELFF. As DNA, the CDR3 is TGTTCCAGCAGCCTTAACACCGGGGAGCTGTTTTTT.

The rearrangement links TRBV9 to TRBJ2-7, with 7 positions matching TRBD2. The CDR3 has 14 residues. Trimming took 0 bases from V and 4 from J; bases not matched to a gene: 4. Germline V CDR1 and CDR2: SGDLS, YYNGEE. In nucleotides, the CDR3 is TGTGCCAGCAGCGTAGCCCCAGCGGGGTACGAGCAGTACTTC. Its translation is CASSVAPAGYEQYF.

J is TRBJ2-1 and V is TRBV5-4; maybe TRBD1 (5 bases). The V gene's germline CDR1 is SGHNT and CDR2 YYREEE (reference sequence). There are 14 residues in the CDR3. Deletions cut 5 bases from V and 6 bases from J, with 15 bases between. This chain's CDR3 is CASSPSSGLNEQFF. In DNA form, the CDR3 reads TGTGCCAGCAGTCCGAGCTCAGGGCTCAATGAGCAGTTCTTC. The complete variable domain, with remaining parts taken from reference TRBV5-4 and TRBJ2-1, reads ETGVTQSPTHLIKTRGQQVTLRCSSQSGHNTVSWYQQALGQGPQFIFQYYREEENGRGNFPPRFSGLQFPNYSSELNVNALELDDSALYLCASSPSSGLNEQFFGPGTRLTVL.

This clone occurred a few times. This sequence joins TRBV30 and TRBJ1-1; 7 positions agree with TRBD1. The length of the CDR3 is 14 residues. V shed 5 bases, J shed 1 base, and the junction held 7 bases outside the gene matches. Germline V gives CDR1 GTSNPN, CDR2 SVGIG (reference sequence). The CDR3 DNA is TGTGCCTGGGACCCCGGGACAGCGAACACTGAAGCTTTCTTT. Encoded protein: CAWDPGTANTEAFF. Supplemented by reference TRBV30 and TRBJ1-1, the full variable domain reads SQTIHQWPATLVQPVGSPLSLECTVEGTSNPNLYWYRQAAGRGLQLLFYSVGIGQISSEVPQNLSASRPQDRQFILSSKKLLLSDSGFYLCAWDPGTANTEAFFGQGTRLTVV.

The chain employs TRBV18 and TRBJ2-1; TRBD2 matches 8 bases. Trimming took 3 bases from V and 6 from J; bases not matched to a gene: 13. Germline V gives CDR1 KGHSH, CDR2 LQKENI. CDR3 length: 17 residues. Written as DNA, the CDR3 is TGTGCCAGCTCACCCGCAAGACTAGCGTCCGATCCCAATGAGCAGTTCTTC. Its translation: CASSPARLASDPNEQFF. Looking up the rest from reference TRBV18 and TRBJ2-1 gives the full variable domain: NAGVMQNPRHLVRRRGQEARLRCSPMKGHSHVYWYRQLPEEGLKFMVYLQKENIIDESGMPKERFSAEFPKEGPSILRIQQVVRGDSAAYFCASSPARLASDPNEQFFGPGTRLTVL.

V gene TRBV27 combines with J gene TRBJ2-5; a weak D match, TRBD1 (5 bases). The CDR3 covers 13 residues. Trimming left V 6 bases short and J 5 bases short, with 13 bases between. Germline loops: CDR1 MNHEY, CDR2 SMNVEV (reference sequence). This CDR3 is CASRLTVWETQYF. The CDR3 nucleotides read TGTGCCAGCAGATTGACAGTGTGGGAGACCCAGTACTTC.

This clone has just a few counts. The genes are TRBV6-6 and TRBJ2-5; 12 positions agree with TRBD2. Unmatched junction bases numbered 3, after V lost 4 bases and J lost 3 bases. The CDR3 loop spans 15 amino acids. Germline V CDR1 and CDR2: MNHNY, SVGAGI (reference sequence). In DNA, the CDR3 is TGTGCCAGCAGTTCCCGACTAGCGGGGGAAGAGACCCAGTACTTC. As protein: CASSSRLAGEETQYF.

The chain combines TRBV14 with TRBJ2-5; 12 bases match TRBD1. Germline CDR1 SGHDN, CDR2 FVKESK. V was clipped by 0 bases and J by 5 bases; unmatched bases: 4. The CDR3 totals 16 residues. CDR3 amino acids: CASSQDWDRGQETQYF. Here the CDR3 DNA reads TGTGCCAGCAGCCAAGATTGGGACAGGGGGCAGGAGACCCAGTACTTC.

Here the CDR3 reads CASSVRTYEQYF. CDR3 sequence (DNA): TGTGCCAGCAGTGTCAGAACCTACGAGCAGTACTTC. The chain recombines TRBV2 with TRBJ2-7; D gene uncertain. The CDR3 has 12 amino acids. Germline values: CDR1 SNHLY, CDR2 FYNNEI. Between the trimmed V and J ends, which lost 4 bases and 2 bases, there was a span of 6 bases.

For this clone: An end of the junction does not agree with germline; a read error may underlie this. The CDR3 here is CASSSGLSSYGYTF. DNA of the CDR3: TGTGCTAGCAGCAGTGGACTGTCCTCTTATGGCTACACCTTC. This chain joins TRBV7-7 and TRBJ1-2; D remains unclear. The CDR3 is 14 residues long. Germline-derived CDR1 and CDR2 are SSHAT and FNYEAQ (reference sequence).

The V and J genes are TRBV4-1 and TRBJ2-2, with 8 bases identical to TRBD2. Losses at the gene ends were 1 base for V and 5 bases for J; bases not matched to a gene: 6. This CDR3 has 16 amino acids. Germline CDR1 MGHRA, CDR2 YSYEKL. DNA for the CDR3: TGCGCCAGCAGCCAAGTCTCGGGAGGGAATACCGGGGAGCTGTTTTTT. This sequence encodes CASSQVSGGNTGELFF.

This clone was counted once. This chain connects TRBV19 to TRBJ1-6; 7 bases are shared with TRBD1. The CDR3 runs 14 residues. In germline, CDR1 is LNHDA, CDR2 SQIVND (reference sequence). The V gene end was trimmed by 10 bases and the J gene end by 7 bases; junction bases not matched to a gene: 10. The CDR3 coding sequence is TGTGCCACCGAGAAGGGGGCAGGGAATTCACCCCTCCACTTT. Its protein product is CATEKGAGNSPLHF.

This clone was counted many times. The J gene is TRBJ1-1, the V gene TRBV7-9; D not resolved. This CDR3 region has 13 residues. The V gene lost 1 base and the J gene lost 8 bases, with 11 bases spanning the gap. CDR1 SEHNR and CDR2 FQNEAQ come from the germline V gene (reference sequence). The DNA for the CDR3 is TGTGCCAGCAGCTTAGTTAGAGAGAACGAAGCTTTCTTT. Amino acids: CASSLVRENEAFF.

CDR3 sequence: CAWSDGGSYEQYF. Written as DNA, the CDR3 is TGTGCCTGGAGTGACGGGGGATCCTACGAGCAGTACTTC. The rearrangement uses TRBV30 and TRBJ2-7, with D tentatively TRBD2 (6 bases). CDR1 is GTSNPN, CDR2 SVGIG, per germline (reference sequence). CDR3 length equals 13 residues. The V end was cut by 1 base, the J end by 1 base, with 8 bases between.

The chain carries TRBV28 and TRBJ2-3; 9 bases fit TRBD2. The CDR3 extends over 17 amino acids. Per the germline V gene, CDR1 is MDHEN and CDR2 is SYDVKM. Trimming cost V 1 base and J 2 bases; bases outside gene matches: 7. The CDR3 is CASSLFPLAGPTDTQYF. CDR3 coding DNA: TGTGCCAGCAGTTTATTTCCGCTAGCGGGACCCACAGATACGCAGTATTTT.

This chain joins TRBV7-3 and TRBJ2-3; 8 nucleotides agree with TRBD2. Germline V gene sequence: CDR1 SGHTA, CDR2 FQGTGA. Unmatched junction bases numbered 7, after V lost 0 bases and J lost 2 bases. The CDR3 is 17 residues long. CDR3 in amino acids: CASSLTVLSGDTDTQYF. CDR3 DNA: TGTGCCAGCAGCTTAACGGTACTTAGCGGGGACACAGATACGCAGTATTTT.

The chain employs TRBV5-5 and TRBJ1-1, with D maybe TRBD1 (5 bases). The length of the CDR3 is 16 residues. Germline V gene sequence: CDR1 SGHKS, CDR2 YYEKEE (reference sequence). V lost 4 bases and J lost 5, with 21 bases in between. CDR3 sequence: CASSPLNSGGWTEAFF. The CDR3 nucleotides read TGTGCCAGCAGCCCGCTCAACTCCGGGGGGTGGACTGAAGCTTTCTTT.

The V gene is TRBV19, the J gene TRBJ2-7; 9 nucleotides agree with TRBD1. CDR3 size: 13 residues. Germline V gene lookup returns CDR1 LNHDA and CDR2 SQIVND (reference sequence). The V segment lost 3 bases and the J segment 4 bases; nucleotides outside the gene matches: 1. In DNA form, the CDR3 reads TGTGCCAGTAGTATGACAGGGGGTTACGAGCAGTACTTC. Translation gives CASSMTGGYEQYF.

V and J are TRBV11-3 and TRBJ1-2; possibly TRBD1 for D (6 bases). The CDR3 length is 13 residues. V shed 0 bases and J shed 6 bases, with 8 bases lying between them. Germline V CDR1 and CDR2: SGHNT, YENEEA. The CDR3 protein is CASSLDRTDGYTF. The CDR3 DNA is TGTGCCAGCAGCTTAGACCGGACAGATGGCTACACCTTC. The full variable domain, with the rest looked up from reference TRBV11-3 and TRBJ1-2, is EAGVVQSPRYKIIEKKQPVAFWCNPISGHNTLYWYLQNLGQGPELLIRYENEEAVDDSQLPKDRFSAERLKGVDSTLKIQPAELGDSAVYLCASSLDRTDGYTFGSGTRLTVV.